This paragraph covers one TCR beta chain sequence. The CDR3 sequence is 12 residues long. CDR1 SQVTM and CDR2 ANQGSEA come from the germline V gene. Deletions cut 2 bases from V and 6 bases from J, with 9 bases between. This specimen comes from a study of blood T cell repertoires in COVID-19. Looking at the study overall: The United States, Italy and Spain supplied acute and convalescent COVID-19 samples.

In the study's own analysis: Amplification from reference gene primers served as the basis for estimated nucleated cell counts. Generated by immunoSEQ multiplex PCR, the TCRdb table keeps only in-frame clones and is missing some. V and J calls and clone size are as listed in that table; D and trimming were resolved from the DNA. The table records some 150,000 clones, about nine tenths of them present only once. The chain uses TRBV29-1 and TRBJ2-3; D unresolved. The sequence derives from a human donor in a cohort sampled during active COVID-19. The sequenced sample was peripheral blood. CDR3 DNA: TGCAGCGTTGAAACGGGTGTGGATACGCAGTATTTT. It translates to CSVETGVDTQYF.